Included here is one TCR beta chain sequence, with context. In the original analysis: Counts of nucleated cells, estimated from reference gene primer amplification, were obtained. The method was immunoSEQ multiplex PCR; TCRdb's version includes in-frame clones alone and lacks a portion of them. Clone size and V and J calls were adopted from that table, with D and trimming inferred from the DNA. The sample consists of roughly 160,000 clones, about 86% of them appearing once. The source of the sample is a study of blood T cell repertoires in COVID-19. About the research overall: COVID-19 samples from acute and convalescent phases originated in the United States, Italy and Spain.

The CDR3 is 13 residues long. V lost 6 bases and J lost 10; bases outside the gene matches: 8. The germline CDR1 and CDR2 sequences are MNHEY and SVGAGI. This rearrangement joins TRBV6-5 to TRBJ2-1; 8 bases line up with TRBD2. The sequenced sample consisted of peripheral blood. The receptor's source is a woman aged 70-85 years who had recovered from COVID-19. The CDR3 DNA reads TGTGCCAGCAGGGCCCTACAGCGGGAGGAGCAGTTCTTC. Its translation: CASRALQREEQFF.